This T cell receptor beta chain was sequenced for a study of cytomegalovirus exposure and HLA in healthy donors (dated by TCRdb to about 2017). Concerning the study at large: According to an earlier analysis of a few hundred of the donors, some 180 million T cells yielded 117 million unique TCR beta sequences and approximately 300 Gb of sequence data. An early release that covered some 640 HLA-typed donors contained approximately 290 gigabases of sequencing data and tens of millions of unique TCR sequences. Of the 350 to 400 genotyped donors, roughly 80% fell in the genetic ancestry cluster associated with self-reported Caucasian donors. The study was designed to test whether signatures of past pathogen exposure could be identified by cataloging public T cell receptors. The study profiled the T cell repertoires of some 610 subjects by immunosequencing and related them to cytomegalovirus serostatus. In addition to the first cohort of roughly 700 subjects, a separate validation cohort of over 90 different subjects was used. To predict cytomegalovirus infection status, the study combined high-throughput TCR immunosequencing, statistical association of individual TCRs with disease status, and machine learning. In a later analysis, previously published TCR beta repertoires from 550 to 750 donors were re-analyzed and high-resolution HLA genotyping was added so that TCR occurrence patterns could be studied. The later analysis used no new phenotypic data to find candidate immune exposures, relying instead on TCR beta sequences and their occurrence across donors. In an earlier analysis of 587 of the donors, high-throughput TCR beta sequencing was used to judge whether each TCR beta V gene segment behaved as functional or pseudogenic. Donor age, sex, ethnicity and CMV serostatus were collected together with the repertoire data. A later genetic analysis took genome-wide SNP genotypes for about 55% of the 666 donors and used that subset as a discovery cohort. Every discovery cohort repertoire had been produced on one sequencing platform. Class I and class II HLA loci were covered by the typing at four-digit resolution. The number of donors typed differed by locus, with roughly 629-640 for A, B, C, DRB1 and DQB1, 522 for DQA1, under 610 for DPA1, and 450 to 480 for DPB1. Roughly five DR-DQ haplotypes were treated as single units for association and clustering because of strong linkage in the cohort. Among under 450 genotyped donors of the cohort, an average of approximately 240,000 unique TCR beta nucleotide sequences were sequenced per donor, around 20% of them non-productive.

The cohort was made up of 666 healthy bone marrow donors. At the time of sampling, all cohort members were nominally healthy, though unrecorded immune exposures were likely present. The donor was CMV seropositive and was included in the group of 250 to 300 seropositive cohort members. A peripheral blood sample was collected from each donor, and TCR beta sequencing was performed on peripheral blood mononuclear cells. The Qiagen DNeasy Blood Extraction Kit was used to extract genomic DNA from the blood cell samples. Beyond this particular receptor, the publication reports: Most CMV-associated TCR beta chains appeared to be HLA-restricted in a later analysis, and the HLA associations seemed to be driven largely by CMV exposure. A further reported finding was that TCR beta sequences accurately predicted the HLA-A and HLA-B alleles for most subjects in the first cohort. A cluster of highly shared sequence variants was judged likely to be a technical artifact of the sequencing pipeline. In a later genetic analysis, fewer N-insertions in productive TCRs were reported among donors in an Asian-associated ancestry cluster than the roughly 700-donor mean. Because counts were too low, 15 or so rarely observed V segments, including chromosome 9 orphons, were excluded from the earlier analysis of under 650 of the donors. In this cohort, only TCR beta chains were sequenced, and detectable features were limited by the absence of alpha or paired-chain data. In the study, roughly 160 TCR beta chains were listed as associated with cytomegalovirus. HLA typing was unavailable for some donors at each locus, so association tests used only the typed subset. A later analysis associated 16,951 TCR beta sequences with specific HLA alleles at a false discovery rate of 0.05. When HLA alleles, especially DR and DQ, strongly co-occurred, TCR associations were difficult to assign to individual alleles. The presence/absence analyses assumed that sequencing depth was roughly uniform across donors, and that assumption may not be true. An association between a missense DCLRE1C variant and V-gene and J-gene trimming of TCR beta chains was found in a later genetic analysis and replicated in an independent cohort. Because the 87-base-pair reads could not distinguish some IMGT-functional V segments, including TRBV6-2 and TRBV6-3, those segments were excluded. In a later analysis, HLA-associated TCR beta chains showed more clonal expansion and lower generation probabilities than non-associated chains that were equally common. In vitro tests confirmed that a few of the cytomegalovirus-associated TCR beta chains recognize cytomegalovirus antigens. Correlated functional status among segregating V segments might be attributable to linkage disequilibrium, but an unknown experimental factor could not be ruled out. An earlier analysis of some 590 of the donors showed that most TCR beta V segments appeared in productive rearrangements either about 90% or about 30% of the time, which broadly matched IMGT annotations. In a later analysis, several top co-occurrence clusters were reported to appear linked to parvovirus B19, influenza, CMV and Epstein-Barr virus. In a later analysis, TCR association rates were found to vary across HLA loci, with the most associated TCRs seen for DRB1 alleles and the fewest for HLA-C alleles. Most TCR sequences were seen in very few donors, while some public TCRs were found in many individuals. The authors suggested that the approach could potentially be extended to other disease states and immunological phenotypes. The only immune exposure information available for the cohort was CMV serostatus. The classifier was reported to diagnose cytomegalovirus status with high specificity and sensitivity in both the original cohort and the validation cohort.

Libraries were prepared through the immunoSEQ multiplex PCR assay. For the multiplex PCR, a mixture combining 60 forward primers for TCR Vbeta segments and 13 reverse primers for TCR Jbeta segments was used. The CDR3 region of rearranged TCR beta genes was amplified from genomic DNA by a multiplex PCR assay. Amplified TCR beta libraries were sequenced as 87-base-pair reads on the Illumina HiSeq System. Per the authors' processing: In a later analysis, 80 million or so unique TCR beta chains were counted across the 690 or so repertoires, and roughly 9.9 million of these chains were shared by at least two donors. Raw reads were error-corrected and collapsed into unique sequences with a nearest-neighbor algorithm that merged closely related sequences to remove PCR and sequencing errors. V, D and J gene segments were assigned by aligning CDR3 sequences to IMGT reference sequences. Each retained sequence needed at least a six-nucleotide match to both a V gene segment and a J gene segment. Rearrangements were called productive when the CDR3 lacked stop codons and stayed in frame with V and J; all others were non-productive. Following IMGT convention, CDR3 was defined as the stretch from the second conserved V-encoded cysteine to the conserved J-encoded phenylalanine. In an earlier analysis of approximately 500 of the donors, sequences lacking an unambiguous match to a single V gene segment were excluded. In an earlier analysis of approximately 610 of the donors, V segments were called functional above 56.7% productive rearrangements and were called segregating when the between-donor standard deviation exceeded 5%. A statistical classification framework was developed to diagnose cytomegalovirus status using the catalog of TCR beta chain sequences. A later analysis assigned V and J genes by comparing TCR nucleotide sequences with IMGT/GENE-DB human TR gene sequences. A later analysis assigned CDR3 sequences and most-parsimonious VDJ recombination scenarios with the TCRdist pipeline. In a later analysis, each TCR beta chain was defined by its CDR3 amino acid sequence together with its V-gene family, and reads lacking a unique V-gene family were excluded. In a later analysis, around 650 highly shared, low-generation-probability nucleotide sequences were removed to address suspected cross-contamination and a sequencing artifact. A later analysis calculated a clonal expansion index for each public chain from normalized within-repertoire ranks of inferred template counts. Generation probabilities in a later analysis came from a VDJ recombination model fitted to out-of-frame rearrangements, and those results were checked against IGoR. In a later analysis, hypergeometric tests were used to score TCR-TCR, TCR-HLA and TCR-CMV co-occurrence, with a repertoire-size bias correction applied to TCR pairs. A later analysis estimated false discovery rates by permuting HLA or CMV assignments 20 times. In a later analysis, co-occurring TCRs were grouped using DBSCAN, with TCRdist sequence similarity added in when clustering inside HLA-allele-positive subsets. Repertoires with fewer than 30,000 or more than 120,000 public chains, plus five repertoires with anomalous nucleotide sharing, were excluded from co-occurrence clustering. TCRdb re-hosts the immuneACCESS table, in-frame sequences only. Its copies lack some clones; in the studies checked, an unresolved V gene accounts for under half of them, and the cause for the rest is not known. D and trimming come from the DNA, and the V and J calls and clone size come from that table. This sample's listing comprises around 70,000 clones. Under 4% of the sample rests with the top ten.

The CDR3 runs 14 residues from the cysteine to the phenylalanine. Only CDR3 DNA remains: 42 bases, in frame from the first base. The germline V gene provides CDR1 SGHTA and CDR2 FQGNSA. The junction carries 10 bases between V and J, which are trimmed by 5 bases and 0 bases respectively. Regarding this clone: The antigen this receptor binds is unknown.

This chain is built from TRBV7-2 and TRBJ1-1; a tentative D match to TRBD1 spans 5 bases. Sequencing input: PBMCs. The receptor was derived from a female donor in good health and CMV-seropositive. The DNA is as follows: TGTGCCAGCAGCAGTCAGGGATTGAACACTGAAGCTTTCTTT. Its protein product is CASSSQGLNTEAFF.